This section outlines one TCR beta chain sequence together with its context. This sample was included in a study of technical replicates of blood from several donors. Profiled with immunoSEQ multiplex PCR; TCRdb holds only in-frame clones, not every one. The sample contains roughly 90,000 clones, about 95% of which appear only once. The CDR3 is 15 residues long. Germline V gene lookup returns CDR1 SGHRS and CDR2 YFSETQ. Germline trimming cut 4 bases from V and 4 bases from J; bases unmatched to any gene: 7. The receptor's source is a human donor in good health. The sequenced sample was T cells isolated from PBMCs. The V call is TRBV5-1, the J call TRBJ2-7; TRBD2 matches 11 bases. The CDR3 is CASSRAGTSGYEQYF. CDR3 bases: TGCGCCAGCAGCCGGGCCGGGACTAGCGGATACGAGCAGTACTTC.